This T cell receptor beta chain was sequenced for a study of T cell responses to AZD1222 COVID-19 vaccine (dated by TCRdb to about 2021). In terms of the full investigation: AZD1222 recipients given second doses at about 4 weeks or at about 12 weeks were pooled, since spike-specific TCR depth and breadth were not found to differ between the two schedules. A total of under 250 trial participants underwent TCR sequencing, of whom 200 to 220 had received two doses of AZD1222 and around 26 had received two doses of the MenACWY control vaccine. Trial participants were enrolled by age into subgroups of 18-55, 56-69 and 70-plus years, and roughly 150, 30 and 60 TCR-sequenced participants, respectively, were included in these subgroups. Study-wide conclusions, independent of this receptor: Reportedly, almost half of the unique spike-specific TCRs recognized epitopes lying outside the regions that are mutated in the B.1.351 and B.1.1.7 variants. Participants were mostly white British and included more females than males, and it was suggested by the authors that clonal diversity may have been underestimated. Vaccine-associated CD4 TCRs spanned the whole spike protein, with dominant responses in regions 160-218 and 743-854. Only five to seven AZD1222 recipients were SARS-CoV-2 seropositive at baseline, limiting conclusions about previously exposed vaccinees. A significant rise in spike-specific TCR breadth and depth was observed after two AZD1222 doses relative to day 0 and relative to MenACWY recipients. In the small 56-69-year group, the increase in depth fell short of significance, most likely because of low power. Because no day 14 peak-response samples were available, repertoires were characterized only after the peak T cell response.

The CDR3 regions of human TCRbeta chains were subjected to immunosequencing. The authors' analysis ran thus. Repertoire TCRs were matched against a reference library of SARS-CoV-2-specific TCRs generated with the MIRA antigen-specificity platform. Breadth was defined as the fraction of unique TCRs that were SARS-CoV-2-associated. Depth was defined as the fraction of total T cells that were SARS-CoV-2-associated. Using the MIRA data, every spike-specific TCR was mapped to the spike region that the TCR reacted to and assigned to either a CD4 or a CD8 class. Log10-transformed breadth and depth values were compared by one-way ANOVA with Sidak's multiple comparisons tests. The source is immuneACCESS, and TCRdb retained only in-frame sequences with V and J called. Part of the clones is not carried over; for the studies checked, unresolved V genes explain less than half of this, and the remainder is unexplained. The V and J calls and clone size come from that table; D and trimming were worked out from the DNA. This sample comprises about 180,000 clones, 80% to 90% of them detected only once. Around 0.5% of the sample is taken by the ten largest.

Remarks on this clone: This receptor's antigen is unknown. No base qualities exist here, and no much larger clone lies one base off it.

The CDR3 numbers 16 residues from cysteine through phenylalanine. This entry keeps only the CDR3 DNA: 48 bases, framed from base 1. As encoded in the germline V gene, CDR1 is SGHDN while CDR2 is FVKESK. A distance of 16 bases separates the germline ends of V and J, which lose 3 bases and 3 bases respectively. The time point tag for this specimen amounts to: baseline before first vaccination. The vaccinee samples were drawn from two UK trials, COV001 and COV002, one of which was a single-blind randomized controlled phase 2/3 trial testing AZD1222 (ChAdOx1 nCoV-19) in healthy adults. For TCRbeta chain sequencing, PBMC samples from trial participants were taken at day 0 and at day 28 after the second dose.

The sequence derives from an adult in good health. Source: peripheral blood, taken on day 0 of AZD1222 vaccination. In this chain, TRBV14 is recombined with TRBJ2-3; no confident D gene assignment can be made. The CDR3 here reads CASSQGIHFYTDTQYF. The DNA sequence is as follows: TGTGCCAGCAGCCAGGGCATTCACTTCTATACAGATACGCAGTATTTT.